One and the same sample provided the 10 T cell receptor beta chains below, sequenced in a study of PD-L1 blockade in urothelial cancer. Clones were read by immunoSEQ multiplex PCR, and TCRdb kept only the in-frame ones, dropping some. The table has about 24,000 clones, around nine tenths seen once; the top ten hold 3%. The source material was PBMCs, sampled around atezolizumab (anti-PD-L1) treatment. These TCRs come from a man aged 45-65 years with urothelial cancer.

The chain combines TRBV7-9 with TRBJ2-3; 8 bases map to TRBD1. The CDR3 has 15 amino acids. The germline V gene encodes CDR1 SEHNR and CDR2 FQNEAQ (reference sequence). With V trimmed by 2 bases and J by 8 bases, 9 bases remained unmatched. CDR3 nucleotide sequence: TGTGCCAGCAGCTTAATTGCAGGGGGCGCAGCTACGCAGTATTTT. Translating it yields CASSLIAGGAATQYF.

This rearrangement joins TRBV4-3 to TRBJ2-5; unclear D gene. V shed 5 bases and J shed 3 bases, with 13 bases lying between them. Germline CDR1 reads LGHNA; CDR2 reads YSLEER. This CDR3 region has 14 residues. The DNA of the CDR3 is TGCGCCAGCAGCGAATATCATTCGGAAGAGACCCAGTACTTC. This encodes CASSEYHSEETQYF.

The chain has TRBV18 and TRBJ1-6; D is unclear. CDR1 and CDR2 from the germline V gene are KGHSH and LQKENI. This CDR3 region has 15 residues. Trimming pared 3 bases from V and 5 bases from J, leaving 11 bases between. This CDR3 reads CASSPREGDNSPLHF. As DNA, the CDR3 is TGTGCCAGCTCACCTAGGGAGGGAGATAATTCACCCCTCCACTTT.

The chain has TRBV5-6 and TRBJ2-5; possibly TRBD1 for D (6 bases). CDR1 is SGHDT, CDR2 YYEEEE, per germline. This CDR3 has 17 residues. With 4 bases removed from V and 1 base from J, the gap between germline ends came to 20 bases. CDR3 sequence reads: CASSLAFSGASQETQYF. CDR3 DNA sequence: TGTGCCAGCAGCCTTGCATTTTCAGGGGCGTCCCAAGAGACCCAGTACTTC.

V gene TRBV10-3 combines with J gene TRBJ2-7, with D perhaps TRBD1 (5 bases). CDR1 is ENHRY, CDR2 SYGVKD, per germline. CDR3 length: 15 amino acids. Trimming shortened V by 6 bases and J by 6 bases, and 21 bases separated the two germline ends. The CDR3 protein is CAISGLGDKGIEQYF. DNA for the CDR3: TGTGCCATCAGCGGCCTAGGGGATAAGGGGATCGAGCAGTACTTC.

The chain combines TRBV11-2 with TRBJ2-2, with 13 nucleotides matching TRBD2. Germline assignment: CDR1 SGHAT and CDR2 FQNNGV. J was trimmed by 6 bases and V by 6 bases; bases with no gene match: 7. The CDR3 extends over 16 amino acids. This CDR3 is CASRDQLAGGAGELFF. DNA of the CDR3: TGTGCCAGCAGAGACCAACTAGCGGGAGGGGCCGGGGAGCTGTTTTTT.

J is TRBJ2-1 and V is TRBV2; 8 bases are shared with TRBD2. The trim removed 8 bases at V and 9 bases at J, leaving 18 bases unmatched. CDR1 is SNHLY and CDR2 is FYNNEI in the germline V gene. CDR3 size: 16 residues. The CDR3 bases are TGTGCCAGCGTCCCCGGGGGGGCTCGTCGGCCGGGTGAGCAGTTCTTC. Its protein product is CASVPGGARRPGEQFF.

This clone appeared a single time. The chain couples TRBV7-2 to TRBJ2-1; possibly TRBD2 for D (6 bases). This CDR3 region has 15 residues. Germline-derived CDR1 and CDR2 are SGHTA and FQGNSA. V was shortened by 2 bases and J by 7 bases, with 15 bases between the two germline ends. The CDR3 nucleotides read TGTGCCAGCAGCTTACCATCAGGACTACATAATGAGCAGTTCTTC. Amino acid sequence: CASSLPSGLHNEQFF.

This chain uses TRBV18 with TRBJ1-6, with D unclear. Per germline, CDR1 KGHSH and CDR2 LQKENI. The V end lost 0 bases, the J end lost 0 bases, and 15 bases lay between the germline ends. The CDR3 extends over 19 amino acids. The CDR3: CASSPPPTPSSSYNSPLHF. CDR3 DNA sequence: TGTGCCAGCTCACCACCTCCGACACCATCCAGCTCCTATAATTCACCCCTCCACTTT.

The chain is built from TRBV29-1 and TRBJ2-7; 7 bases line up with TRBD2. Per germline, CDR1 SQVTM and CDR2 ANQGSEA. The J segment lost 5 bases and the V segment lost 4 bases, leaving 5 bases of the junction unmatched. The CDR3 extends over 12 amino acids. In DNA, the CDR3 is TGCAGCGTTGTTACCCGGGAGGACGAGCAGTACTTC. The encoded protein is CSVVTREDEQYF.